The sequence of this TCR beta chain was determined in a study of Graves' ophthalmopathy and Graves' hyperthyroidism. Trimming cost V 5 bases and J 11 bases, with 18 bases left between them. The CDR3 consists of 15 residues. Looked up from germline, CDR1 is KGHDR and CDR2 is SFDVKD. Scientists amplified the TCR beta CDR3 regions from RNA transcripts. An initial RT-PCR round employing HTBI primers preceded a second-round multiplex PCR. Via MiXCR, TCRdb re-called the multiplex PCR reads, giving one row per CDR3 protein. The sample records 900,000 to 1,200,000 distinct CDR3 sequences, roughly two fifths being singletons.

The origin of this receptor is an adult man with Graves' hyperthyroidism. Sample: peripheral blood or thyroid tissue (not recorded which). The V gene is TRBV24-1, the J gene TRBJ1-6; D is perhaps TRBD1 (6 bases). CDR3 sequence (DNA): TGTGCCACCAGTGCTCTGGACAGCGCCCATCCACCCCTCCACTTT. It translates to CATSALDSAHPPLHF.